These 23 T cell receptor beta chains originate from one sample sequenced in a study of CD8 T cell repertoires and HIV-1 epitope variants. The antigens for these receptors are not known. Profiled with immunoSEQ multiplex PCR; TCRdb holds only in-frame clones, not every one. In the table there are thousands of clones, roughly two thirds of which are singletons. The source material was cultured CD8+ T cells derived from PBMCs. The receptors were sampled from a male donor with HIV.

The CDR3 sequence: CASSPGQGMGNEQFF. DNA of the CDR3: TGTGCCAGCAGCCCGGGACAGGGTATGGGCAATGAGCAGTTCTTC. The genes are TRBV5-4 and TRBJ2-1; 9 bases agree with TRBD1. CDR1 is SGHNT and CDR2 is YYREEE in the germline V gene (reference sequence). There are 15 residues in the CDR3. The V gene end was trimmed by 4 bases and the J gene end by 6 bases; junction bases not matched to a gene: 8.

The CDR3 spells CASSPGLRDGTQYF. The CDR3 nucleotides are TGTGCCAGCAGTCCTGGACTGAGAGACGGTACGCAGTATTTT. The rearrangement links TRBV6-5 to TRBJ2-3; possible D gene TRBD2, 5 bases. CDR3 length: 14 amino acids. Germline CDR1 MNHEY, CDR2 SVGAGI. Trimming left V 5 bases short and J 8 bases short, with 17 bases between.

The V and J genes are TRBV6-5 and TRBJ1-1; D might be TRBD1 (5 bases). Per the germline V gene, CDR1 is MNHEY and CDR2 is SVGAGI. This CDR3 contains 15 residues. The V end was cut by 6 bases, the J end by 0 bases, with 14 bases between. This chain's CDR3 is CASRKSGGVNTEAFF. DNA of the CDR3: TGTGCCAGCAGAAAAAGTGGGGGAGTGAACACTGAAGCTTTCTTT.

This sequence joins TRBV2 and TRBJ2-5, with D perhaps matching TRBD2 (6 bases). Trimming removed 7 bases from V and 5 bases from J, with 20 bases in between. This CDR3 contains 15 residues. The germline V gene encodes CDR1 SNHLY and CDR2 FYNNEI. The CDR3 is CASTPTGGVGETQYF. The CDR3 bases are TGTGCCAGCACGCCGACTGGAGGGGTCGGCGAGACCCAGTACTTC.

This clone was found a few times. The J gene is TRBJ1-2, the V gene TRBV6-5, with D unresolved. The CDR3 covers 14 residues. CDR1 and CDR2 from the germline V gene are MNHEY and SVGAGI. Trimming left V 1 base short and J 7 bases short, with 13 bases between. The CDR3 DNA sequence: TGTGCCAGCAGTTACTTCCAGGATCGGGGTGGCTACACCTTC. Residues: CASSYFQDRGGYTF.

This clone was seen a single time. The chain has TRBV2 and TRBJ2-5; D uncertain. V was pared by 5 bases and J by 6 bases, with 16 bases between. CDR1 is SNHLY and CDR2 is FYNNEI in the germline V gene. The CDR3 covers 14 residues. CDR3 protein: CASSTGLEGKTQYF. The CDR3 DNA follows: TGTGCCAGCAGTACTGGCTTGGAAGGGAAGACCCAGTACTTC.

The chain is built from TRBV28 and TRBJ2-4; tentatively, D is TRBD1 (5 bases). Germline lookup yields CDR1 MDHEN and CDR2 SYDVKM. V was shortened by 1 base and J by 5 bases, with 12 bases between the two germline ends. The length of the CDR3 is 15 residues. The CDR3 DNA follows: TGTGCCAGCAGTTTATCCCAGGGATTTCAAAACATTCAGTACTTC. Translating it yields CASSLSQGFQNIQYF.

This CDR3 is CASSSIQNPGANVLTF. The CDR3 bases are TGTGCCAGCAGTTCCATCCAGAATCCCGGGGCCAACGTCCTGACTTTC. The gene calls are TRBV6-5 and TRBJ2-6; D unclear. V lost 4 bases to trimming and J lost 4 bases, with 14 bases between them. The CDR3 is 16 residues long. The germline gives CDR1 MNHEY, CDR2 SVGAGI.

V is TRBV6-1 and J is TRBJ2-4; D unclear. Trimming cost V 1 base and J 15 bases, with 16 bases left between them. This CDR3 has 13 amino acids. CDR1 is MNHNS and CDR2 is SASEGT in the germline V gene. The CDR3 nucleotides read TGTGCCAGCAGTGAAGTACTGAGGCAGACCTTGTACTTC. Translation gives CASSEVLRQTLYF.

The chain carries TRBV7-9 and TRBJ2-5; unclear D gene. The CDR3 length is 15 residues. V shed 1 base and J shed 1 base, with 10 bases lying between them. CDR1 is SEHNR and CDR2 is FQNEAQ in the germline V gene (reference sequence). CDR3 protein: CASSLGSLIQETQYF. CDR3 nucleotides: TGTGCCAGCAGCTTAGGGTCGCTCATCCAAGAGACCCAGTACTTC.

The sample holds one count of this clone. The J gene is TRBJ2-7, the V gene TRBV7-8; D may be TRBD1 (6 bases). Germline CDR1 reads SGHVS; CDR2 reads FQNEAQ. With 4 bases removed from V and 1 base from J, the gap between germline ends came to 11 bases. This CDR3 has 14 residues. The CDR3 DNA reads as TGTGCCAGCAGCTCAGGGGTGAGATCCTACGAGCAGTACTTC. Its translation is CASSSGVRSYEQYF. Filled out from reference TRBV7-8 and TRBJ2-7, the complete variable domain reads GAGVSQSPRYKVAKRGQDVALRCDPISGHVSLFWYQQALGQGPEFLTYFQNEAQLDKSGLPSDRFFAERPEGSVSTLKIQRTQQEDSAVYLCASSSGVRSYEQYFGPGTRLTVT.

V is TRBV19 and J is TRBJ1-2; no reliable D call. Germline V gene sequence: CDR1 LNHDA, CDR2 SQIVND (reference sequence). V was pared by 7 bases and J by 0 bases, with 15 bases between. The CDR3 loop spans 15 amino acids. The CDR3 sequence: CASNIRQAANYGYTF. The CDR3, as DNA: TGTGCCAGTAATATCAGGCAGGCAGCTAACTATGGCTACACCTTC.

This clone has only a few counts. The chain recombines TRBV27 with TRBJ1-1; a weak D match, TRBD1 (5 bases). This CDR3 region has 15 residues. CDR1 and CDR2 from the germline V gene are MNHEY and SMNVEV (reference sequence). Trimming stripped 7 bases from V and 6 bases from J, with 21 bases between. The CDR3, as DNA: TGTGCCAGCACGAAAAATACGGGACGTTTGGCTGAAGCTTTCTTT. Translated, it gives CASTKNTGRLAEAFF.

This sequence joins TRBV10-3 and TRBJ2-2, with D maybe TRBD1 (6 bases). This CDR3 has 15 amino acids. The V gene lost 1 base and the J gene lost 5 bases, with 11 bases spanning the gap. CDR1 is ENHRY and CDR2 is SYGVKD in the germline V gene. This CDR3 is CAISELPGETGELFF. The CDR3 region has the DNA TGTGCCATCAGTGAGTTACCAGGGGAAACCGGGGAGCTGTTTTTT.

The chain is built from TRBV25-1 and TRBJ2-1; 10 bases are shared with TRBD1. Germline V gene sequence: CDR1 MGHDK, CDR2 SYGVNS. The ends lost 3 bases at V and 5 bases at J; junction bases unmatched: 13. The CDR3 is 18 residues long. The CDR3 loop is CASSDLQEPGQGNNEQFF. The CDR3 DNA sequence: TGTGCCAGCAGTGACTTGCAAGAACCGGGACAGGGGAACAATGAGCAGTTCTTC.

The chain links TRBV28 to TRBJ2-1; D not resolved. V was trimmed by 5 bases and J by 6 bases, leaving 14 bases between them. Per germline, CDR1 MDHEN and CDR2 SYDVKM. CDR3 length equals 14 residues. CDR3 coding DNA: TGTGCCAGCAGTAAACCTCTAGGATTCAATGAGCAGTTCTTC. Protein sequence: CASSKPLGFNEQFF.

V usage is TRBV10-3 and J usage is TRBJ2-5, with 8 bases identical to TRBD1. TRBJ2-7 explains the end of the DNA better; the J call may be wrong. Germline CDR1 reads ENHRY; CDR2 reads SYGVKD. CDR3 length: 13 residues. CDR3 sequence: CAINSGQGYEQYF. The CDR3 bases are TGTGCCATCAATTCCGGACAGGGCTACGAGCAGTACTTC.

The chain's CDR3 is CASSSSGELFF. Written as DNA, the CDR3 is TGTGCCAGCAGCAGTTCCGGGGAGCTGTTTTTT. V usage is TRBV6-6 and J usage is TRBJ2-2; D not resolved. The CDR3 extends over 11 amino acids. From germline, CDR1 is MNHNY and CDR2 SVGAGI (reference sequence). V was trimmed by 6 bases and J by 6 bases, leaving 5 bases between them.

The chain uses TRBV5-6 and TRBJ2-2, with TRBD1 matching 10 bases. CDR3 size: 16 residues. Germline V gene sequence: CDR1 SGHDT, CDR2 YYEEEE. J lost 4 bases, V lost 2 bases, and 5 bases had no gene match. The CDR3 loop is CASSFGTGDITGELFF. CDR3 nucleotides: TGTGCCAGCAGCTTTGGGACAGGGGATATCACCGGGGAGCTGTTTTTT.

The V and J genes are TRBV12-2 and TRBJ2-5; the DNA was not used to check the table's D call, TRBD2. TRBV12-2 is labeled a pseudogene. The CDR3 length is 12 residues. CDR3 residues: CAGAGDQKTQYF. In DNA, the CDR3 is TGTGCGGGGGCGGGAGACCAGAAGACCCAGTACTTC.

This clone appeared once. This chain uses TRBV5-4 with TRBJ1-2; 9 nucleotides line up with TRBD1. CDR3 length: 15 residues. V lost 2 bases, J lost 3 bases, and 5 bases stayed unmatched. Germline V gene sequence: CDR1 SGHNT, CDR2 YYREEE (reference sequence). CDR3 residues: CASSFIGQGYYGYTF. The CDR3 DNA sequence: TGTGCCAGCAGCTTTATTGGACAGGGGTACTATGGCTACACCTTC. Drawing the rest from reference TRBV5-4 and TRBJ1-2, the complete variable domain is ETGVTQSPTHLIKTRGQQVTLRCSSQSGHNTVSWYQQALGQGPQFIFQYYREEENGRGNFPPRFSGLQFPNYSSELNVNALELDDSALYLCASSFIGQGYYGYTFGSGTRLTVV.

The rearrangement joins TRBV15 to TRBJ2-7; 7 bases match TRBD1. V lost 1 base, J lost 2 bases, and 2 bases stayed unmatched. This CDR3 comprises 14 residues. The V gene's germline CDR1 is LNHNV and CDR2 YYDKDF (reference sequence). The CDR3 here is CATSRVRGPYEQYF. CDR3 sequence (DNA): TGTGCCACCAGCAGAGTTAGGGGGCCCTACGAGCAGTACTTC.

The chain joins TRBV5-4 to TRBJ2-5; D remains ambiguous. The better agreement between TRBJ2-7 and the DNA end casts doubt on the J call. Germline loops: CDR1 SGHNT, CDR2 YYREEE (reference sequence). The CDR3 is 12 residues long. For the CDR3, the DNA is TGTGCCAGCAGCTTGATGGGGTACGAGCAGTACTTC. Amino acids: CASSLMGYEQYF.